The clone carrying this TCR beta chain was seen a few times. The source of the sample is a study of blood T cells in healthy people across ages. Every sample yielded at least 6.5 million isolated PBMCs. The CDR3 runs 14 residues. The V end was cut by 6 bases, the J end by 3 bases, with 14 bases between. CDR1 SGHRS and CDR2 YFSETQ come from the germline V gene. The use of a sample-barcoded 5' primer and a J-beta primer mix characterized a second PCR of about 6 to 11 cycles. TCRdb re-called the 5' RACE reads with MiXCR, one entry per CDR3 protein. The sample shows roughly 1,000,000 distinct CDR3 sequences, approximately 25% of them seen only once. The same sample was also studied in work on T cells of mothers and their children.

The V and J genes are TRBV5-1 and TRBJ2-3, with a possible D match to TRBD2 (6 bases). Sequences were obtained from blood. The receptor's source is a girl under 10 years old in good health. This CDR3 reads CASTIGSQTDTQYF. CDR3 DNA: TGCGCCAGCACGATCGGGAGCCAAACAGATACGCAGTATTTT.